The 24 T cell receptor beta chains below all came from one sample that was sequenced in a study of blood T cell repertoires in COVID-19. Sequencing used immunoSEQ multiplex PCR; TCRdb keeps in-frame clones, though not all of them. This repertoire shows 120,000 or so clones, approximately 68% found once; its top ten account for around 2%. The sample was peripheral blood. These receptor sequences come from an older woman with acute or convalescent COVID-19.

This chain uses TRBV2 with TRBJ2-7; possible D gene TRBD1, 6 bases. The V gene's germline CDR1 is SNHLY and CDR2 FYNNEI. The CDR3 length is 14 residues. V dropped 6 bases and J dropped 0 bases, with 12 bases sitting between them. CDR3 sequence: CASRETGPSYEQYF. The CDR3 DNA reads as TGTGCCAGCAGGGAGACAGGACCCTCCTACGAGCAGTACTTC.

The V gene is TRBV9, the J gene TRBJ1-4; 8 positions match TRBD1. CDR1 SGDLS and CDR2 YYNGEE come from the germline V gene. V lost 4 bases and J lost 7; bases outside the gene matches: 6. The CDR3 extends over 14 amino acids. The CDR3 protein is CASSPRQGSEKLFF. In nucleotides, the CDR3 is TGTGCCAGCAGCCCACGACAGGGGAGTGAAAAACTGTTTTTT. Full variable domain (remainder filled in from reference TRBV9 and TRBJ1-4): DSGVTQTPKHLITATGQRVTLRCSPRSGDLSVYWYQQSLDQGLQFLIQYYNGEERAKGNILERFSAQQFPDLHSELNLSSLELGDSALYFCASSPRQGSEKLFFGSGTQLSVL.

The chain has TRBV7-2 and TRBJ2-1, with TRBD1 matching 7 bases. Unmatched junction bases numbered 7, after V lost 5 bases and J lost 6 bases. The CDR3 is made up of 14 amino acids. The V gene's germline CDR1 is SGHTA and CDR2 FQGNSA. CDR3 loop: CASSQRQGLNEQFF. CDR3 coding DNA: TGTGCCAGCAGCCAAAGACAGGGTCTCAATGAGCAGTTCTTC.

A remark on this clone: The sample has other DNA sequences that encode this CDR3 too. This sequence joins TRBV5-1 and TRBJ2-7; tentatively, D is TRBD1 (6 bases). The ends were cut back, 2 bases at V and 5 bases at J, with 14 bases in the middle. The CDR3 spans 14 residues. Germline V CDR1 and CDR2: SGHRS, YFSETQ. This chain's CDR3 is CASSLRGTGNEQYF. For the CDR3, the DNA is TGCGCCAGCAGCTTAAGGGGGACCGGGAACGAGCAGTACTTC.

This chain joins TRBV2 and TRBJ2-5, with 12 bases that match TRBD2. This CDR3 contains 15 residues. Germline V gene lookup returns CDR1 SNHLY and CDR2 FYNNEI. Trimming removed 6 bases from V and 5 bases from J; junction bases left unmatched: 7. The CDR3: CASRTSGSKGETQYF. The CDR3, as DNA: TGTGCCAGCAGGACTAGCGGGAGCAAGGGGGAGACCCAGTACTTC.

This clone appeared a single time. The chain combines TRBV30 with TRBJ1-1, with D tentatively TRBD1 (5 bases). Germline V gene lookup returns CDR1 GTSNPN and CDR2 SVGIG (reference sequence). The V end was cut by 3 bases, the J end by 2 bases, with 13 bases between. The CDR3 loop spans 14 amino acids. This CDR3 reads CAWRGDSVNTEAFF. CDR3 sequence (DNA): TGTGCCTGGAGAGGAGACAGCGTTAACACTGAAGCTTTCTTT.

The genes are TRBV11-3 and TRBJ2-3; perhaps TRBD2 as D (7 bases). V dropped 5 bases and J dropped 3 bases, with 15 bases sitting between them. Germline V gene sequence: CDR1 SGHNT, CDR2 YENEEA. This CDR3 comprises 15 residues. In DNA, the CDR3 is TGTGCCAGCAGCCAAGTAGGGGGGGGGACAGATACGCAGTATTTT. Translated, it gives CASSQVGGGTDTQYF.

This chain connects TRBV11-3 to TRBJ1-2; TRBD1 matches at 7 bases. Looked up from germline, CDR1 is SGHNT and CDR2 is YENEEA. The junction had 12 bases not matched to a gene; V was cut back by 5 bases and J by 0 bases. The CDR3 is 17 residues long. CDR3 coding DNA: TGTGCCAGCAGCCCCAGGGGGGAGAGGGAAGCTAACTATGGCTACACCTTC. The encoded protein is CASSPRGEREANYGYTF.

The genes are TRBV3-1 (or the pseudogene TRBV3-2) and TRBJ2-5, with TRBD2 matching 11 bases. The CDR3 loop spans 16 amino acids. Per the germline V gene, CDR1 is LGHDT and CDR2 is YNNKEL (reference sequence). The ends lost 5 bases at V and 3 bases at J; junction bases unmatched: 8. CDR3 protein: CASSFRLAGKEETQYF. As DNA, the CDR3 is TGTGCCAGCAGCTTCCGACTAGCGGGAAAGGAAGAGACCCAGTACTTC.

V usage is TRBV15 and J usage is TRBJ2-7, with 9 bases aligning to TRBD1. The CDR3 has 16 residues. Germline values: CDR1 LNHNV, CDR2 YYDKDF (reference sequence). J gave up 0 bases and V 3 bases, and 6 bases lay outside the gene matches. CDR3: CATSSYRGPGSYEQYF. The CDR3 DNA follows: TGTGCCACCAGCAGCTACAGGGGGCCAGGCTCCTACGAGCAGTACTTC.

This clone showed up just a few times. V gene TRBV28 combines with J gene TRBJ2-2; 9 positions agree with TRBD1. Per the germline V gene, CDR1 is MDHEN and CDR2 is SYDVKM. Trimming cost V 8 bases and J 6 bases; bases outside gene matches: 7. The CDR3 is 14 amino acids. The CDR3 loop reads CASGQGSGAGELFF. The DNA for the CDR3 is TGTGCCAGCGGACAGGGGTCCGGGGCCGGGGAGCTGTTTTTT.

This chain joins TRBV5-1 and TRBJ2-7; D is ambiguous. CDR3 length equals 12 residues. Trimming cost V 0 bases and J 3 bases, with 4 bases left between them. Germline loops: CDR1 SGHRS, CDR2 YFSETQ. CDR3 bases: TGCGCCAGCAGCTTGGGCGGCTACGAGCAGTACTTC. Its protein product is CASSLGGYEQYF.

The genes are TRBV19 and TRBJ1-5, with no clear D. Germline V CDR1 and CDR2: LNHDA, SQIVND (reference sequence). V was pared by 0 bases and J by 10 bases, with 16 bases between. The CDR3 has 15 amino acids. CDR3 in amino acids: CASSIDGHPGKPQHF. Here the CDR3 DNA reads TGTGCCAGTAGTATAGATGGGCACCCAGGTAAACCCCAGCATTTT.

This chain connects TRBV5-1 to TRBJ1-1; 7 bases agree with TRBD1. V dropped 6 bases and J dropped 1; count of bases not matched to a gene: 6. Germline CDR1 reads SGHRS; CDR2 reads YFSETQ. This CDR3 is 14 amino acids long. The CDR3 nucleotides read TGCGCCAGCACCCCCGGGACAGCGAACACTGAAGCTTTCTTT. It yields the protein CASTPGTANTEAFF.

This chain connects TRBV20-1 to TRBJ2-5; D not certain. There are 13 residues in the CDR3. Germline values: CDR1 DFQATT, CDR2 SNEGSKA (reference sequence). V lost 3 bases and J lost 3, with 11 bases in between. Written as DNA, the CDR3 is TGCAGTGCTAGTGTCAACAGAAAAGAGACCCAGTACTTC. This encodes CSASVNRKETQYF.

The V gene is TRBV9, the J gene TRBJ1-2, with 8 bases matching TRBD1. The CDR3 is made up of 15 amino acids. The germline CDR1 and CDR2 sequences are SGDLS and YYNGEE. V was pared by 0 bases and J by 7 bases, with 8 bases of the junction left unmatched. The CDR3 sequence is CASSVDEDRASGYTF. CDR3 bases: TGTGCCAGCAGCGTAGACGAGGACAGGGCGAGTGGCTACACCTTC.

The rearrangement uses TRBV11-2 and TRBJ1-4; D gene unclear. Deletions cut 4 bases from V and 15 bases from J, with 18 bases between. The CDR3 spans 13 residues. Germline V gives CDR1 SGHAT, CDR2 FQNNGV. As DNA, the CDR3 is TGTGCCAGCAGCTATACAAACATCGGGATGGTGTTTTTT. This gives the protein CASSYTNIGMVFF.

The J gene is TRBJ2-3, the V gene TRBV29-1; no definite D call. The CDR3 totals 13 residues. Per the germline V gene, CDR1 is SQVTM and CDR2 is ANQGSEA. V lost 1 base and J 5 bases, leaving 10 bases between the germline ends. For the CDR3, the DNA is TGCAGCGTTGAAGCCGTACAGAGAGATACGCAGTATTTT. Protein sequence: CSVEAVQRDTQYF.

The CDR3 reads CASSLDAGATKETQYF. For the CDR3, the DNA is TGCGCCAGCAGCTTGGATGCAGGGGCTACTAAAGAGACCCAGTACTTC. The chain carries TRBV5-1 and TRBJ2-5, with a weak D call TRBD1 (6 bases). The germline CDR1 and CDR2 sequences are SGHRS and YFSETQ. V was trimmed by 0 bases and J by 3 bases, leaving 15 bases between them. The CDR3 totals 16 residues.

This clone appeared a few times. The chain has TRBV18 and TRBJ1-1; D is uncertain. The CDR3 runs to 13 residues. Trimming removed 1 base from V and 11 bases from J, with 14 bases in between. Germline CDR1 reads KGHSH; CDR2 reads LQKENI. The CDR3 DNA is TGTGCCAGCTCACCACGGGGAGTTATAGGGGCTTTCTTT. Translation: CASSPRGVIGAFF.

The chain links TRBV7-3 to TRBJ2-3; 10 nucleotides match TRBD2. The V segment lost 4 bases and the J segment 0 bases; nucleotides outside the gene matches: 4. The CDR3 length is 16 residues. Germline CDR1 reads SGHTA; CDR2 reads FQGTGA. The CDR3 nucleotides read TGTGCCAGCAGCTGGACTAGCGGCTCTAGCACAGATACGCAGTATTTT. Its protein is CASSWTSGSSTDTQYF.

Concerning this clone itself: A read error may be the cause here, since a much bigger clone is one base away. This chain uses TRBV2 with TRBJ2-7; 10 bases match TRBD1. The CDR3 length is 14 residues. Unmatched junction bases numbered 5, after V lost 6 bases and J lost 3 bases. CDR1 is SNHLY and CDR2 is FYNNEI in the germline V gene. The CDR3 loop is CASSPGTGVYEQYF. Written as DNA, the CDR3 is TGTGCCAGCAGCCCCGGGACAGGGGTCTACGAGCAGTACTTC.

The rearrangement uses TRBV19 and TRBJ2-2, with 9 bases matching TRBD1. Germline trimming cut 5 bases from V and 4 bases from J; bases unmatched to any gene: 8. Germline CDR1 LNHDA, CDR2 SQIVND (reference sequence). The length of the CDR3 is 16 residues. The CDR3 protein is CASSSPGTGSTGELFF. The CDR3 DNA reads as TGTGCCAGTAGTTCCCCAGGGACAGGGAGCACCGGGGAGCTGTTTTTT.

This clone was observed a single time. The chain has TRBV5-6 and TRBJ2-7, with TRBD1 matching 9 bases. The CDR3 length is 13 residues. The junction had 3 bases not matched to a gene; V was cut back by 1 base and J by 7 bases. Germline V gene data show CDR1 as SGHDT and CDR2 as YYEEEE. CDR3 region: CASSLTGGFEQYF. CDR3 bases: TGTGCCAGCAGCTTGACAGGGGGCTTTGAGCAGTACTTC.